This TCR beta chain was observed in a study of blood T cell repertoires in COVID-19. Across the study: Whether acute or convalescent, the COVID-19 samples came from the United States, Italy and Spain.

Original data processing: The authors estimated nucleated cell counts from reference gene primer amplification. The data were produced by immunoSEQ multiplex PCR, yet TCRdb's version contains in-frame clones alone and is incomplete. Clone size and the V and J calls come from that table; the DNA yielded D and trimming. The sample carries about 140,000 clones, around four fifths recorded once. The clonotype was recovered from a human donor in a cohort sampled during active COVID-19. Sequences were obtained from peripheral blood.

The CDR3 nucleotides read TGTGCCAGCAGGGGGGCCGCCGGGACTAGCGGGAGAGTAAGCTCCTACAATGAGCAGTTCTTC. This codes for CASRGAAGTSGRVSSYNEQFF. The chain is built from TRBV2 and TRBJ2-1, with TRBD2 matching 14 bases. The CDR3 totals 21 residues. The germline V gene has CDR1 SNHLY and CDR2 FYNNEI. V was pared by 6 bases and J by 0 bases, with 16 bases of the junction left unmatched.